The rows below give T cell receptor beta chains drawn from one sample of a study of T-cell memory formation after mild COVID-19. TCRdb reprocessed the 5' RACE reads with MiXCR, giving one entry per CDR3 protein. The table records 350,000 to 450,000 distinct CDR3 sequences, 20% of them present only once. Sequencing input: PBMCs or a T cell subset sorted from them (not recorded which). The receptors were sampled from an adult woman who had mild COVID-19 (a few samples of this study predate the infection). Cell type and time point are not known. Both conserved end residues are part of each CDR3. The order of the fields is V gene, D gene, clone size, J gene, CDR3 DNA, CDR3 protein. D genes are given only for firm matches. The size entry is marked missing in some rows and otherwise reads once, few, many or a size class.

v_call: TRBV4-3
d_call: NA
clone_size: many
j_call: TRBJ2-1
cdr3_nt: TGCGCCAGCAGCCAAGGGCCCTACAATGAGCAGTTCTTC
cdr3_aa: CASSQGPYNEQFF

v_call: TRBV7-9
d_call: TRBD1
clone_size: few
j_call: TRBJ2-7
cdr3_nt: TGTGCCAGCAGCTTTGGACAGGGGGCATCCCAGTACTTC
cdr3_aa: CASSFGQGASQYF

v_call: TRBV20-1
d_call: TRBD1
clone_size: few
j_call: TRBJ2-7
cdr3_nt: TGCAGTGCTAGCCCGGGACAGGGTCCTCACGAGCAGTACTTC
cdr3_aa: CSASPGQGPHEQYF

v_call: TRBV5-5
d_call: NA
clone_size: many
j_call: TRBJ2-2
cdr3_nt: TGTGCCAGCAGCCCACCAGGAACCGGGGAGCTGTTTTTT
cdr3_aa: CASSPPGTGELFF

v_call: TRBV5-6
d_call: NA
clone_size: NA
j_call: TRBJ2-3
cdr3_nt: TGTGCCAGCAGCCTGCCCCGGGGGCGGGATACGCAGTATTTT
cdr3_aa: CASSLPRGRDTQYF

v_call: TRBV20-1
d_call: NA
clone_size: few
j_call: TRBJ1-5
cdr3_nt: TGCAGTGCCCTTGGACCGTTCAATCAGCCCCAGCATTTT
cdr3_aa: CSALGPFNQPQHF

v_call: TRBV20-1
d_call: TRBD1
clone_size: NA
j_call: TRBJ2-3
cdr3_nt: TGCAGTGCTATAAGGACAGGGGGCCGAACAGATACGCAGTATTTT
cdr3_aa: CSAIRTGGRTDTQYF

v_call: TRBV6-6
d_call: NA
clone_size: few
j_call: TRBJ2-5
cdr3_nt: TGTGCCAGCAGTTACTCGCTAGAAGGGATACGTCTTGAGACCCAGTACTTC
cdr3_aa: CASSYSLEGIRLETQYF

v_call: TRBV9
d_call: NA
clone_size: many
j_call: TRBJ2-5
cdr3_nt: TGTGCCAGCAGCCCAGACGGGCAGGGACGAGAGACCCAGTACTTC
cdr3_aa: CASSPDGQGRETQYF

v_call: TRBV4-1
d_call: NA
clone_size: few
j_call: TRBJ1-4
cdr3_nt: TGCGCCAGCAGCCAAGATATCGGGGGCCGGCAAAAACTGTTTTTT
cdr3_aa: CASSQDIGGRQKLFF

v_call: TRBV12-3/TRBV12-4
d_call: NA
clone_size: few
j_call: TRBJ2-1
cdr3_nt: TGTGCCAGCAGTTATCTCTATGAGCAGTTCTTC
cdr3_aa: CASSYLYEQFF

v_call: TRBV19
d_call: TRBD1
clone_size: NA
j_call: TRBJ2-5
cdr3_nt: TGTGCCAGTAGGAAAACGGGACAGTTGGAAGAGACCCAGTACTTC
cdr3_aa: CASRKTGQLEETQYF

v_call: TRBV6-5
d_call: NA
clone_size: NA
j_call: TRBJ1-1
cdr3_nt: TGTGCCAGCAGTTACTCGGGCGGGACACTGGGTTCGGAAGCTTTCTTT
cdr3_aa: CASSYSGGTLGSEAFF

v_call: TRBV7-9
d_call: NA
clone_size: few
j_call: TRBJ2-6
cdr3_nt: TGTGCCAGCAGCACCAGCGCGCCCGGGGCCAACGTCCTGACTTTC
cdr3_aa: CASSTSAPGANVLTF

v_call: TRBV14
d_call: NA
clone_size: few
j_call: TRBJ1-2
cdr3_nt: TGTGCCAGCAGCCAGCTAACTCAGGACTATGGCTACACCTTC
cdr3_aa: CASSQLTQDYGYTF

v_call: TRBV7-7
d_call: NA
clone_size: NA
j_call: TRBJ2-2
cdr3_nt: TGTGCCAGCAGCCCTACAGCGCTTGTTGGCGGGGAGCTGTTTTTT
cdr3_aa: CASSPTALVGGELFF

v_call: TRBV24-1
d_call: TRBD2
clone_size: NA
j_call: TRBJ2-7
cdr3_nt: TGTGCCACCAGTGGGGTCCCCGGGACTAGCGAGTCCTACGAGCAGTACTTC
cdr3_aa: CATSGVPGTSESYEQYF